This T cell receptor (beta chain) was found in a study of blood T cell repertoires in COVID-19. As for the study in general: Acute-phase and convalescent COVID-19 samples originated in the United States, Italy and Spain.

V was clipped by 6 bases and J by 3 bases, with 12 bases between them. The CDR3 spans 13 residues. Germline lookup yields CDR1 MNHEY and CDR2 SVGAGI. Per the study methods: Reference gene primers were amplified, and this amplification served to estimate nucleated cell counts. The data were produced by immunoSEQ multiplex PCR, yet TCRdb's version contains in-frame clones alone and is incomplete. V and J calls plus clone size are reproduced from that table; the DNA served to infer D and trimming. There are approximately 97,000 clones in the sample; 75% to 90% occur only once, and 15% to 20% lies in the top ten. As concerns this clone: Other DNA sequences within the sample encode an identical CDR3.

Specimen: peripheral blood. This clonotype was sampled from a woman over 75 with acute or convalescent COVID-19. The J gene is TRBJ2-7, the V gene TRBV6-5; D remains unclear. The CDR3: CASSRTGSYEQYF. In nucleotides, the CDR3 is TGTGCCAGCAGCCGAACGGGTAGCTACGAGCAGTACTTC.